The source of this T cell receptor beta chain is a study of T-cell memory formation after mild COVID-19. V dropped 5 bases and J dropped 2; count of bases not matched to a gene: 6. CDR1 is DFQATT, CDR2 SNEGSKA, per germline (reference sequence). The CDR3 contains 14 residues. As for this clonotype: What it recognizes is unknown.

Constant-segment primers and 5'RACE yielded cDNA libraries for TCR alpha and TCR beta, each carrying sample barcodes and UMIs. TCRdb re-called the 5' RACE reads with MiXCR, one entry per CDR3 protein. The data hold about 350,000 distinct CDR3 sequences, with over 25% observed a single time. Study-level points and caveats: Among contracting clones, CD4+ were mainly CM/EM and CD8+ enriched in EMRA. Researchers found some responding clones in pre-infection memory, a sign that cross-reactive memory joined.

What was sequenced was PBMCs or a T cell subset sorted from them (not recorded which). The V call is TRBV20-1, the J call TRBJ2-3, with TRBD2 identical over 8 bases. The clonotype originates from an adult woman who had mild COVID-19 (a few samples of this study predate the infection). Cell type and time point are not known. The CDR3 coding sequence is TGCAGTGCTCCGAGCGGGGGAGACACAGATACGCAGTATTTT. Its translation: CSAPSGGDTDTQYF.